This T cell receptor (beta chain) was obtained from a study of CD8 T cells in ankylosing spondylitis. This clonotype has just a few counts. Its antigen is unknown. As the method for making TCR beta libraries, quantitative 5'-RACE with molecular barcodes was used. TCRdb recomputed calls from the 5' RACE reads with MiXCR, one row per CDR3 protein. The table lists a few hundred thousand distinct CDR3 sequences, over 15% of them singletons. Overall study findings and caveats: The study identified a TCR beta motif of seven or eight highly homologous variants that appeared characteristic of ankylosing spondylitis blood. Peripheral blood samples showed relatively rare disease-linked clones, and these clones were CD8+.

V was clipped by 4 bases and J by 1 base; unmatched bases: 5. The CDR3 spans 15 residues. This chain joins TRBV12-3 or TRBV12-4 and TRBJ2-7, with 9 positions matching TRBD1. The clonotype originates from a male donor with ankylosing spondylitis. The sample taken for sequencing was blood, either unsorted or a sorted T cell fraction (not recorded which). CDR3 protein: CASSSTGGRSYEQYF. The CDR3 DNA is TGTGCCAGCAGTTCCACAGGGGGCAGATCCTACGAGCAGTACTTC.